This TCR beta chain was sequenced for a study of cytomegalovirus exposure and HLA in healthy donors. Study results and caveats: Confirmation was obtained in vitro that a few CMV-associated chains are specific for CMV antigens. Follow-up analysis later connected one missense variant in DCLRE1C with trimming of TCR beta V- and J-genes.

The PCR made use of 60 Vbeta and 13 Jbeta primers. Data came from immunoSEQ multiplex PCR; TCRdb stores just in-frame clones and leaves some out. Its table lists about 200,000 clones. As regards this clone: Antigen specificity is unknown. Within the sample, other DNA sequences also encode this same CDR3.

The CDR3 is 13 residues long. V was trimmed by 7 bases and J by 9 bases, leaving 19 bases between them. Germline V gives CDR1 SNHLY, CDR2 FYNNEI. Sample: PBMCs. The receptor was isolated from a woman aged 25 to 39 in good health and CMV-seropositive. V is TRBV2 and J is TRBJ2-7; perhaps TRBD2 as D (5 bases). For the CDR3, the DNA is TGTGCCAGCATTTTTGACGGTGCCGAGGGGCAGTACTTC. It yields the protein CASIFDGAEGQYF. Drawing the rest from reference TRBV2 and TRBJ2-7, the complete variable domain is EPEVTQTPSHQVTQMGQEVILRCVPISNHLYFYWYRQILGQKVEFLVSFYNNEISEKSEIFDDQFSVERPDGSNFTLKIRSTKLEDSAMYFCASIFDGAEGQYFGPGTRLTVT.